One and the same sample provided the 30 T cell receptor beta chains below, sequenced in a study of T cell repertoires in cytomegalovirus infection. Their specific antigens are unknown. TCRdb recomputed calls from the reads with MiXCR, one row per CDR3 protein. The repertoire holds about 270,000 distinct CDR3 sequences, with about 20% as singletons. Sequences were derived from cultured PBMCs, sampled from culture after CMV antigen stimulation. All receptors come from a human donor in good health (CMV status not recorded). Some clones in this sample may be carry-over from other donors' samples.

This clonotype was seen a handful of times. This sequence joins TRBV7-2 and TRBJ1-2, with D maybe TRBD1 (6 bases). Per the germline V gene, CDR1 is SGHTA and CDR2 is FQGNSA. The CDR3 has 18 amino acids. V lost 5 bases and J lost 4, with 26 bases in between. CDR3 protein: CASSPQVGGATPAYGYTF. In nucleotides, the CDR3 is TGTGCCAGCAGCCCCCAGGTTGGGGGGGCAACCCCTGCCTATGGCTACACCTTC.

The gene calls are TRBV10-3 and TRBJ2-5, with D hard to call. The germline V gene encodes CDR1 ENHRY and CDR2 SYGVKD. The V gene lost 2 bases and the J gene lost 2 bases, with 6 bases spanning the gap. The CDR3 is 13 residues long. The CDR3 is CAISEPLQETQYF. CDR3 bases: TGTGCCATCAGTGAGCCGTTGCAAGAGACCCAGTACTTC.

This clonotype was found a few times. The chain couples TRBV12-3 or TRBV12-4 to TRBJ2-2, with D possibly matching TRBD1 (6 bases). Trimming cost V 5 bases and J 1 base, with 11 bases left between them. CDR3 size: 15 residues. The CDR3 sequence: CASSPRTVNTGELFF. CDR3 DNA: TGTGCCAGCAGTCCCAGGACAGTGAACACCGGGGAGCTGTTTTTT.

This chain links TRBV10-3 with TRBJ2-1, with TRBD2 identical over 8 bases. The V and J ends lost 6 bases and 5 bases, in that order; junction bases with no gene match: 3. The CDR3 totals 13 residues. Germline CDR1 is ENHRY and CDR2 is SYGVKD. CDR3 in DNA: TGTGCCATCAGCGAGCGGGAGCACAATGAGCAGTTCTTC. Its translation: CAISEREHNEQFF.

This chain links TRBV4-2 with TRBJ2-2; D perhaps matches TRBD2 (6 bases). The germline V gene has CDR1 LGHNA and CDR2 YNFKEQ. Trimming removed 4 bases from V and 0 bases from J, with 12 bases in between. This CDR3 comprises 16 residues. CDR3 in DNA: TGTGCCAGCAGCCCGGGGGACGGCGCGAACACCGGGGAGCTGTTTTTT. It is translated as CASSPGDGANTGELFF.

This clonotype appeared a few times. V and J are TRBV2 and TRBJ2-1; 7 bases align to TRBD1. CDR1 SNHLY and CDR2 FYNNEI come from the germline V gene. This CDR3 is built from 13 residues. V shed 9 bases and J 2 bases; nucleotides not matched to a gene: 4. CDR3 region: CARTDRTYNEQFF. CDR3 coding DNA: TGTGCCAGAACGGACAGGACCTACAATGAGCAGTTCTTC.

At least ten counts were recorded for this clonotype. The V call is TRBV7-9, the J call TRBJ1-1; the D gene is possibly TRBD1 (6 bases). Trimming removed 6 bases from V and 0 bases from J, with 11 bases in between. The CDR3 runs to 14 residues. Germline V gene lookup returns CDR1 SEHNR and CDR2 FQNEAQ (reference sequence). The CDR3 region has the DNA TGTGCCAGCAGGGCAGGGGCTGTGAACACTGAAGCTTTCTTT. Translating gives CASRAGAVNTEAFF.

This clonotype was detected only a few times. The V gene is TRBV25-1, the J gene TRBJ2-5, with TRBD1 as a possible D gene (5 bases). In germline, CDR1 is MGHDK, CDR2 SYGVNS. V was trimmed by 2 bases and J by 5 bases, leaving 12 bases between them. The CDR3 is 14 residues long. The CDR3 region is CASSEGRAGETQYF. Here the CDR3 DNA reads TGTGCCAGCAGTGAAGGCAGGGCTGGGGAGACCCAGTACTTC.

This clonotype was observed many times. The chain is built from TRBV19 and TRBJ1-2; TRBD1 aligns across 7 bases. Trimming removed 6 bases from V and 3 bases from J; junction bases left unmatched: 10. The germline V gene has CDR1 LNHDA and CDR2 SQIVND (reference sequence). This CDR3 spans 15 amino acids. As DNA, the CDR3 is TGTGCCAGTAGAAAATTAGGACAGGCTGACTATGGCTACACCTTC. It codes for CASRKLGQADYGYTF. The full variable domain, its missing parts supplied by reference TRBV19 and TRBJ1-2, is DGGITQSPKYLFRKEGQNVTLSCEQNLNHDAMYWYRQDPGQGLRLIYYSQIVNDFQKGDIAEGYSVSREKKESFPLTVTSAQKNPTAFYLCASRKLGQADYGYTFGSGTRLTVV.

The sample holds many counts of this clonotype. The rearrangement joins TRBV7-2 to TRBJ1-6, with D unresolved. CDR1 and CDR2 from the germline V gene are SGHTA and FQGNSA. V dropped 1 base and J dropped 5 bases, with 6 bases sitting between them. The CDR3 totals 14 residues. CDR3 region: CASSLGYNNSPLHF. The CDR3 DNA reads as TGTGCCAGCAGCTTAGGGTACAATAATTCACCCCTCCACTTT.

This clonotype was found many times. This CDR3 reads CASQGHRNTEAFF. The CDR3 DNA reads as TGTGCCAGCCAGGGGCACAGGAACACTGAAGCTTTCTTT. This chain uses TRBV12-3 or TRBV12-4 with TRBJ1-1, with D perhaps matching TRBD1 (6 bases). The CDR3 consists of 13 residues. V was shortened by 8 bases and J by 1 base, with 11 bases between the two germline ends.

The chain has TRBV15 and TRBJ1-4; 10 nucleotides match TRBD1. The CDR3 consists of 15 residues. V trimming: 2 bases; J trimming: 7 bases; junction bases outside the gene matches: 4. Germline V gene lookup returns CDR1 LNHNV and CDR2 YYDKDF (reference sequence). CDR3 nucleotides: TGTGCCACCAGCAGATCGGGGACAGGGGCTGAAAAACTGTTTTTT. As protein: CATSRSGTGAEKLFF. Full variable domain (outside the CDR3, taken from reference TRBV15 and TRBJ1-4): DAMVIQNPRYQVTQFGKPVTLSCSQTLNHNVMYWYQQKSSQAPKLLFHYYDKDFNNEADTPDNFQSRRPNTSFCFLDIRSPGLGDTAMYLCATSRSGTGAEKLFFGSGTQLSVL.

The rearrangement links TRBV6-6 to TRBJ1-1, with D unclear. V was pared by 6 bases and J by 6 bases, with 5 bases between. The germline CDR1 and CDR2 sequences are MNHNY and SVGAGI (reference sequence). The CDR3 is 10 residues long. In DNA, the CDR3 is TGTGCCAGCAGGGCTGCTGAAGCTTTCTTT. It is translated as CASRAAEAFF.

The rearrangement joins TRBV6-6 to TRBJ1-5, with D unclear. This CDR3 region has 12 residues. Germline-derived CDR1 and CDR2 are MNHNY and SVGAGI (reference sequence). V was clipped by 5 bases and J by 2 bases, with 4 bases between them. The CDR3 DNA follows: TGTGCCAGCAGTCAGGGCAATCAGCCCCAGCATTTT. Its protein product is CASSQGNQPQHF.

This clonotype was found many times. This rearrangement joins TRBV7-8 to TRBJ2-5, with D tentatively TRBD2 (5 bases). The germline V and J ends were trimmed by 0 bases and 4 bases, with 21 bases remaining between them. CDR3 length equals 18 residues. CDR1 and CDR2 from the germline V gene are SGHVS and FQNEAQ. CDR3 protein: CASSLARVPKPDVETQYF. The CDR3 region has the DNA TGTGCCAGCAGCTTAGCGCGGGTACCCAAACCCGATGTAGAGACCCAGTACTTC.

The chain employs TRBV11-2 and TRBJ1-6; no clear D. V was trimmed by 5 bases and J by 0 bases, leaving 8 bases between them. CDR3 length: 15 residues. Germline V gene data show CDR1 as SGHAT and CDR2 as FQNNGV. CDR3 residues: CASSGRSSYNSPLHF. The CDR3 nucleotides are TGTGCCAGCAGCGGCAGAAGCTCCTATAATTCACCCCTCCACTTT. Filled out from reference TRBV11-2 and TRBJ1-6, the complete variable domain reads EAGVAQSPRYKIIEKRQSVAFWCNPISGHATLYWYQQILGQGPKLLIQFQNNGVVDDSQLPKDRFSAERLKGVDSTLKIQPAKLEDSAVYLCASSGRSSYNSPLHFGNGTRLTVT.

A remark on this clonotype: One base away lies a much larger clone, so this may be a sequencing read error. The chain carries TRBV20-1 and TRBJ1-2; D remains ambiguous. The germline V gene encodes CDR1 DFQATT and CDR2 SNEGSKA (reference sequence). The CDR3 sequence is 10 residues long. Trimming left V 3 bases short and J 3 bases short, with 2 bases between. The CDR3 region is CSASYYGYTF. In nucleotides, the CDR3 is TGCAGTGCTAGTTACTATGGCTACACCTTC.

The J gene is TRBJ1-4, the V gene TRBV6-2 or TRBV6-3, with D uncertain. CDR3 size: 16 residues. CDR1 and CDR2 (germline): MNHEY, SVGEGT. V lost 4 bases, J lost 4 bases, and 16 bases lay in between. The DNA of the CDR3 is TGTGCCAGCAGTTTCGACCGGGCCACGCTTAATGAAAAACTGTTTTTT. Its translation: CASSFDRATLNEKLFF.

The sample holds many counts of this clonotype. The chain is built from TRBV7-8 and TRBJ2-3; 7 nucleotides line up with TRBD1. CDR1 is SGHVS, CDR2 FQNEAQ, per germline. The V gene end was trimmed by 2 bases and the J gene end by 0 bases; junction bases not matched to a gene: 8. This CDR3 is 17 amino acids long. This CDR3 is CASSLMGQPFSTDTQYF. CDR3 bases: TGTGCCAGCAGCTTAATGGGACAGCCATTTAGCACAGATACGCAGTATTTT.

There are many counts of this clonotype. The chain joins TRBV7-6 to TRBJ2-5; the D gene could be TRBD1 or TRBD2 (5 bases each). The V end was cut by 5 bases, the J end by 1 base, with 14 bases between. CDR3 length: 15 amino acids. From germline, CDR1 is SGHVS and CDR2 FNYEAQ. In DNA, the CDR3 is TGTGCCAGCAGCGGACGAGGGGCGGGCCAAGAGACCCAGTACTTC. Protein: CASSGRGAGQETQYF.

This clonotype has more than one count but fewer than ten. The chain recombines TRBV7-3 with TRBJ2-3; D not resolved. Trimming stripped 2 bases from V and 2 bases from J, with 20 bases between. Germline V gene sequence: CDR1 SGHTA, CDR2 FQGTGA. The CDR3 runs to 18 residues. CDR3 protein: CASSLVALTSVSTDTQYF. CDR3 nucleotides: TGTGCCAGCAGCTTAGTTGCATTGACCTCCGTCTCCACAGATACGCAGTATTTT.

The chain recombines TRBV27 with TRBJ1-1; the match to TRBD1 covers 7 bases. Germline loops: CDR1 MNHEY, CDR2 SMNVEV (reference sequence). J gave up 5 bases and V 6 bases, and 21 bases lay outside the gene matches. This CDR3 contains 18 residues. The CDR3 loop reads CASRALGQAIYTLTEAFF. CDR3 in DNA: TGTGCCAGCAGAGCCTTAGGACAGGCCATTTATACATTGACTGAAGCTTTCTTT.

The rearrangement uses TRBV7-3 and TRBJ2-2; the match to TRBD2 covers 7 bases. This CDR3 has 15 residues. Germline V gene sequence: CDR1 SGHTA, CDR2 FQGTGA. V shed 2 bases and J 5 bases; nucleotides not matched to a gene: 5. CDR3 coding DNA: TGTGCCAGCAGCTTAGAGGGAGGGTGGACCGGGGAGCTGTTTTTT. The encoded protein is CASSLEGGWTGELFF.

The chain uses TRBV7-2 and TRBJ2-3; D gene uncertain. V lost 4 bases, J lost 5 bases, and 13 bases lay in between. This CDR3 has 14 residues. From germline, CDR1 is SGHTA and CDR2 FQGNSA. As DNA, the CDR3 is TGTGCCAGCAGCTCCCAGGAGACCGGAGATACGCAGTATTTT. Protein: CASSSQETGDTQYF.

The sample holds many counts of this clonotype. This sequence joins TRBV7-9 and TRBJ2-5, with 8 bases lining up with TRBD2. There are 13 residues in the CDR3. Germline V gene lookup returns CDR1 SEHNR and CDR2 FQNEAQ (reference sequence). The V segment lost 7 bases and the J segment 4 bases; nucleotides outside the gene matches: 5. The CDR3 DNA is TGTGCCAGCATCCGGGGACTAGGAGAGACCCAGTACTTC. Protein sequence: CASIRGLGETQYF.

The chain uses TRBV27 and TRBJ2-3, with a weak D call TRBD2 (5 bases). Germline V CDR1 and CDR2: MNHEY, SMNVEV (reference sequence). The V gene lost 8 bases and the J gene lost 4 bases, with 19 bases spanning the gap. This CDR3 contains 15 residues. In DNA, the CDR3 is TGTGCCAGCGGGCGAGTCCTACTAGAGGCAGATACGCAGTATTTT. Translated, it gives CASGRVLLEADTQYF.

This clonotype was seen a few times. CDR3: CASSSFRQGEFGMNTEAFF. The CDR3, as DNA: TGTGCCAGCAGCTCCTTTAGACAGGGAGAATTCGGGATGAACACTGAAGCTTTCTTT. V usage is TRBV7-9 and J usage is TRBJ1-1, with TRBD1 matching over 7 bases. Germline CDR1 reads SEHNR; CDR2 reads FQNEAQ (reference sequence). The CDR3 has 19 residues. V lost 4 bases, J lost 0 bases, and 17 bases stayed unmatched.

This clonotype was seen repeatedly, ten times or more. The gene calls are TRBV19 and TRBJ1-6; D is unresolved. V was pared by 7 bases and J by 2 bases, with 6 bases between. Germline V gives CDR1 LNHDA, CDR2 SQIVND (reference sequence). There are 13 residues in the CDR3. The DNA of the CDR3 is TGTGCCAGTACGCAGCCCTATAATTCACCCCTCCACTTT. This translates into CASTQPYNSPLHF.

The chain couples TRBV19 to TRBJ2-1; D gene unclear. Germline values: CDR1 LNHDA, CDR2 SQIVND (reference sequence). CDR3 length equals 15 residues. V was trimmed by 0 bases and J by 3 bases, leaving 9 bases between them. In nucleotides, the CDR3 is TGTGCCAGTAGTATAGATCTGGCGATCTACAATGAGCAGTTCTTC. This codes for CASSIDLAIYNEQFF. The full variable domain, completed using reference TRBV19 and TRBJ2-1, is DGGITQSPKYLFRKEGQNVTLSCEQNLNHDAMYWYRQDPGQGLRLIYYSQIVNDFQKGDIAEGYSVSREKKESFPLTVTSAQKNPTAFYLCASSIDLAIYNEQFFGPGTRLTVL.

This clonotype turned up a few times. The chain uses TRBV6-1 and TRBJ2-3; possible D gene TRBD2, 5 bases. The CDR3 length is 12 residues. Germline V CDR1 and CDR2: MNHNS, SASEGT. The V end was cut by 1 base, the J end by 7 bases, with 6 bases between. The CDR3 DNA reads TGTGCCAGCAGTGAAGGAGGGAATACGCAGTATTTT. It is translated as CASSEGGNTQYF.